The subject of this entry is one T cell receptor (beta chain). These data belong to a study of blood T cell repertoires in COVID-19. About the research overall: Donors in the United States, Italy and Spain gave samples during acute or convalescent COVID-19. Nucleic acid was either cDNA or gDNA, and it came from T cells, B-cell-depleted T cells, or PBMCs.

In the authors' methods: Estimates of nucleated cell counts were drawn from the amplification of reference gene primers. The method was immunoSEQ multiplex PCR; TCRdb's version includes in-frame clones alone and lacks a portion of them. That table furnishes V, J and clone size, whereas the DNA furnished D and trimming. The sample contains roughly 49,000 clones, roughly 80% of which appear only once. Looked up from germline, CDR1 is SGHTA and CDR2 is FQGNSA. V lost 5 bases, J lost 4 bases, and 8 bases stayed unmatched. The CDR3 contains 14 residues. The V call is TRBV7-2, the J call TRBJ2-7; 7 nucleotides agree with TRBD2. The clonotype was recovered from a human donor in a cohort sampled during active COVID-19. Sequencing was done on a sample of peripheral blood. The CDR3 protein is CASSQEGGGYEQYF. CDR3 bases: TGTGCCAGCAGCCAGGAGGGCGGGGGATACGAGCAGTACTTC.